What follows is one T cell receptor beta chain and its context. This record comes from a study of blood T cell repertoires in COVID-19. The authors' processing: Amplification from reference gene primers served as the basis for estimated nucleated cell counts. Clones were read by immunoSEQ multiplex PCR, and TCRdb kept only the in-frame ones, dropping some. The V and J calls and clone size are taken from that table; D and trimming were inferred from the DNA. Of about 69,000 clones in the sample, around four fifths were seen once. The germline V gene has CDR1 MNHEY and CDR2 SVGAGI. The CDR3 runs 16 residues. The ends lost 0 bases at V and 6 bases at J; junction bases unmatched: 8.

This sequence was found in a human donor in a cohort sampled during active COVID-19. The chain links TRBV6-5 to TRBJ1-3; 7 bases fit TRBD1. The specimen was peripheral blood. CDR3 region: CASSYSLGQGENTIYF. CDR3 bases: TGTGCCAGCAGTTACTCGCTCGGGCAGGGGGAAAACACCATATATTTT.